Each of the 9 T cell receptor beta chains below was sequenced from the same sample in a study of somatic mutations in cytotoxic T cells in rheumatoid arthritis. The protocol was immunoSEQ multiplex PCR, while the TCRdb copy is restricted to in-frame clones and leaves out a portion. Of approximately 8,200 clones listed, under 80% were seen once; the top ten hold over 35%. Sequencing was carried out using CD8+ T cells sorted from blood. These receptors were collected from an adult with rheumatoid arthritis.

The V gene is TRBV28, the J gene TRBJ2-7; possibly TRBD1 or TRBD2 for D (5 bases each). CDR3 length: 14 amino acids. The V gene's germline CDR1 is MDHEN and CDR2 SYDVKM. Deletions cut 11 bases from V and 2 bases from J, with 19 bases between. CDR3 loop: CAAAHRGSTYEQYF. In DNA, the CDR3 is TGTGCCGCGGCACACCGGGGCAGCACCTACGAGCAGTACTTC.

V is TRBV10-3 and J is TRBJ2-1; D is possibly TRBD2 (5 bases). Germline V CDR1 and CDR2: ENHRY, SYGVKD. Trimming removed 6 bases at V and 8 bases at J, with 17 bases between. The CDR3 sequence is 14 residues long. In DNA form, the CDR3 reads TGTGCCATCAGGGAGGTGGGCAGACCCGATGAGCAGTTCTTC. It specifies CAIREVGRPDEQFF.

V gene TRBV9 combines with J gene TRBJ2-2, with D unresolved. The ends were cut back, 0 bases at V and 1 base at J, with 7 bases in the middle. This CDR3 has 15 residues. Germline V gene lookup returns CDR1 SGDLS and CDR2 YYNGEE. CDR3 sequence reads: CASSVANGNTGELFF. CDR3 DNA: TGTGCCAGCAGCGTAGCGAACGGGAACACCGGGGAGCTGTTTTTT.

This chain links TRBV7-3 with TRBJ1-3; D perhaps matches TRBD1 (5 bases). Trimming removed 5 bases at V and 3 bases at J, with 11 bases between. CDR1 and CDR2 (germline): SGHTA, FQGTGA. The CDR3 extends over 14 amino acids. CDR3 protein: CASSRGDGGNTIYF. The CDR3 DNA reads TGTGCCAGCAGCCGGGGGGACGGTGGAAACACCATATATTTT.

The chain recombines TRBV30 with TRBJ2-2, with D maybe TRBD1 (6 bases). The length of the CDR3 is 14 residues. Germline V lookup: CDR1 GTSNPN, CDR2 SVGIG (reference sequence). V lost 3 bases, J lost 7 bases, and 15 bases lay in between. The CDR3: CAWSIQGVDGELFF. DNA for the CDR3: TGTGCCTGGAGCATACAGGGAGTCGACGGGGAGCTGTTTTTT.

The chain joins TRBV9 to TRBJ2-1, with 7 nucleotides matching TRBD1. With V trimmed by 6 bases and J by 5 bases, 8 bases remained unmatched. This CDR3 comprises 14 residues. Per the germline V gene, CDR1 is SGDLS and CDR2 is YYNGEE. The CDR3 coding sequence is TGTGCCAGCACCCCAGGGGGTGACAACAATGAGCAGTTCTTC. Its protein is CASTPGGDNNEQFF.

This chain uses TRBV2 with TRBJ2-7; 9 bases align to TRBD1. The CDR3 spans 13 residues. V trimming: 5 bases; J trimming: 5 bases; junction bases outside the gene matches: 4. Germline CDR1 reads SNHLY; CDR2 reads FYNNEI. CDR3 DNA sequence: TGTGCCAGCAGTTGGACAGGGGAGGACGAGCAGTACTTC. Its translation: CASSWTGEDEQYF.

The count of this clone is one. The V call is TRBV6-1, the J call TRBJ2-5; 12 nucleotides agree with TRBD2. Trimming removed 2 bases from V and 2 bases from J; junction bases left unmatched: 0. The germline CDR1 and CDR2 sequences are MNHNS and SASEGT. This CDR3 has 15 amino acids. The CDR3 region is CASSELAGGQETQYF. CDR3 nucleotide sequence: TGTGCCAGCAGTGAACTAGCGGGGGGGCAAGAGACCCAGTACTTC.

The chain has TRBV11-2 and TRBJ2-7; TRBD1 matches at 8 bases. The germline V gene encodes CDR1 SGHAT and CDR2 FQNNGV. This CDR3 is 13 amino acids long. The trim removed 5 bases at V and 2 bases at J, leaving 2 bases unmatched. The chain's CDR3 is CASSKGQAYEQYF. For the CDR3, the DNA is TGTGCCAGCAGCAAGGGACAGGCCTACGAGCAGTACTTC.